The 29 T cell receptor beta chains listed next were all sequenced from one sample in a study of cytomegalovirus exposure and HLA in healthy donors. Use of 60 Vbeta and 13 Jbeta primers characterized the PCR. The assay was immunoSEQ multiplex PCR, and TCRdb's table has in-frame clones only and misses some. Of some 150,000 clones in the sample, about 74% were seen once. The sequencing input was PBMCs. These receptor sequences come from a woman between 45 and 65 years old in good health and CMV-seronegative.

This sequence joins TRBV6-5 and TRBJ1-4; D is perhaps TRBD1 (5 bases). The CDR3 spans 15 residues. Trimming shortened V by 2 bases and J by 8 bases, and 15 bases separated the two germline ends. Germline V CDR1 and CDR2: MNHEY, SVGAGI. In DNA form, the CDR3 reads TGTGCCAGCAGTTACCTCAGGGATTTAGGAGAAAAACTGTTTTTT. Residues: CASSYLRDLGEKLFF.

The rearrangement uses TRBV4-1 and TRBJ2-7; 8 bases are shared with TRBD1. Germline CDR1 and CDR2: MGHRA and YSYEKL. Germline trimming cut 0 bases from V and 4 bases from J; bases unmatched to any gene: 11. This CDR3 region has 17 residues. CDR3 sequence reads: CASSQELQGVVIYEQYF. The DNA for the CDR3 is TGCGCCAGCAGCCAAGAACTACAGGGGGTGGTTATTTACGAGCAGTACTTC.

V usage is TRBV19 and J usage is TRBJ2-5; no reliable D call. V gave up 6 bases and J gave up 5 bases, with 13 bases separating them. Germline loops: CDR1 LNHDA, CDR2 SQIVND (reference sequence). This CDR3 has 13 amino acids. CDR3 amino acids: CASSIQAPETQYF. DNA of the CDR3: TGTGCCAGTAGCATCCAAGCCCCGGAGACCCAGTACTTC.

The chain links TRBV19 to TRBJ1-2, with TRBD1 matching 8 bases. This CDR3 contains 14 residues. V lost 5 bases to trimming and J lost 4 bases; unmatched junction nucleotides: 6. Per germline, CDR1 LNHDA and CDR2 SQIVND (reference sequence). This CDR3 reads CASSPRQGPYGYTF. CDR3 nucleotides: TGTGCCAGTAGTCCAAGACAGGGGCCCTATGGCTACACCTTC.

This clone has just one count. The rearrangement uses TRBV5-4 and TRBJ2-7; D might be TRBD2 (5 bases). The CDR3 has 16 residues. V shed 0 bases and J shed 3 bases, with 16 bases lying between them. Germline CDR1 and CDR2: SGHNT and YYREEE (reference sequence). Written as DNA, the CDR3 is TGTGCCAGCAGCTTGGGACACGGACTGTACTACTACGAGCAGTACTTC. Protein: CASSLGHGLYYYEQYF.

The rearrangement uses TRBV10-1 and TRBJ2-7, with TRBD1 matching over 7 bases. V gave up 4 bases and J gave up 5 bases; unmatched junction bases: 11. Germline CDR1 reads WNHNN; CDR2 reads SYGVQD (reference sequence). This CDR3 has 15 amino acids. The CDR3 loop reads CASSAAGTDPDEQYF. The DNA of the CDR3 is TGCGCCAGCAGTGCTGCCGGGACAGACCCTGACGAGCAGTACTTC.

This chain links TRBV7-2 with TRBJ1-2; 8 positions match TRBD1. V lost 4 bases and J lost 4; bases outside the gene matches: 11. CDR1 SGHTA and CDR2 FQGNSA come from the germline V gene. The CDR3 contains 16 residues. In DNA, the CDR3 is TGTGCCAGCAGCTCCTCTTCCGGGACAGGAGGCTATGGCTACACCTTC. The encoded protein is CASSSSSGTGGYGYTF.

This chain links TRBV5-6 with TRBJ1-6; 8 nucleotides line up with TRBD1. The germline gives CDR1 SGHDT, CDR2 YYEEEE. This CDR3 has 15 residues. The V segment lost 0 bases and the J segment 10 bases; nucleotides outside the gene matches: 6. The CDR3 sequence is CASSLAGGSYSPLHF. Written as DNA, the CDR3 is TGTGCCAGCAGCTTGGCAGGGGGCTCCTACTCACCCCTCCACTTT.

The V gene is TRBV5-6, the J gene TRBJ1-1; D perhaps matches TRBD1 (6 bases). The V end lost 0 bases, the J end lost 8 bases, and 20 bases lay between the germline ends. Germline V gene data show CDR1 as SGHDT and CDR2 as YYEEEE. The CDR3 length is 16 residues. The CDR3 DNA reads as TGTGCCAGCAGCTTGGGAACTCAGGGGCCTGGGTCGGAAGCTTTCTTT. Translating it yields CASSLGTQGPGSEAFF.

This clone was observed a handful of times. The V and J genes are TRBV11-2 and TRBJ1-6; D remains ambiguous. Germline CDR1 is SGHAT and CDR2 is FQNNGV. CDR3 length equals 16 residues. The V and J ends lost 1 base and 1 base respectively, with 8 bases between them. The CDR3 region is CASSLVGLSYNSPLHF. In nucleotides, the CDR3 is TGTGCCAGCAGCTTAGTAGGACTTTCCTATAATTCACCCCTCCACTTT.

The CDR3: CASSFGGANTEAFF. The CDR3 DNA sequence: TGCGCCAGCAGCTTCGGGGGGGCTAACACTGAAGCTTTCTTT. The genes are TRBV5-1 and TRBJ1-1; a possible D gene is TRBD1 (6 bases). Trimming removed 2 bases at V and 2 bases at J, with 10 bases between. The CDR3 is 14 amino acids. Germline V lookup: CDR1 SGHRS, CDR2 YFSETQ.

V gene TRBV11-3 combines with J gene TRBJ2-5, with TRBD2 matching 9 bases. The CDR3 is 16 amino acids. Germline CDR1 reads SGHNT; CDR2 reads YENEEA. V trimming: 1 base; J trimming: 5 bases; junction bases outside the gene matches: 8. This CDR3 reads CASSLVASGGFETQYF. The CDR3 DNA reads TGTGCCAGCAGCTTAGTGGCCAGCGGGGGGTTTGAGACCCAGTACTTC.

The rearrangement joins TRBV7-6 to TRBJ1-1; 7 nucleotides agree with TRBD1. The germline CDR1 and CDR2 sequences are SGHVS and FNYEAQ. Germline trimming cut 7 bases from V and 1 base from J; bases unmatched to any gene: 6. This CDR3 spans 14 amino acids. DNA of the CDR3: TGTGCCAGCACGCCGGGACAGCGGAACACTGAAGCTTTCTTT. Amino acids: CASTPGQRNTEAFF. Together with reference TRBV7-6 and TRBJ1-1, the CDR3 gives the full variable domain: GAGVSQSPRYKVTKRGQDVALRCDPISGHVSLYWYRQALGQGPEFLTYFNYEAQQDKSGLPNDRFSAERPEGSISTLTIQRTEQRDSAMYRCASTPGQRNTEAFFGQGTRLTVV.

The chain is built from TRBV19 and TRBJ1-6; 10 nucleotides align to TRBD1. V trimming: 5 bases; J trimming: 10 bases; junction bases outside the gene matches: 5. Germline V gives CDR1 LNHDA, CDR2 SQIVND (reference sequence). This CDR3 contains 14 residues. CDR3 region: CASSGDRGFSPLHF. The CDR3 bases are TGTGCCAGTAGTGGGGACAGGGGATTCTCACCCCTCCACTTT.

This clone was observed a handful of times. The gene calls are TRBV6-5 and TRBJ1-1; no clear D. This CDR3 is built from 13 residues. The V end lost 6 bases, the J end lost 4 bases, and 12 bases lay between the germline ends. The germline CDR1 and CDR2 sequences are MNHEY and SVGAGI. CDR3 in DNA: TGTGCCAGCAGGTATACAGATTTCACTGAAGCTTTCTTT. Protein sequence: CASRYTDFTEAFF.

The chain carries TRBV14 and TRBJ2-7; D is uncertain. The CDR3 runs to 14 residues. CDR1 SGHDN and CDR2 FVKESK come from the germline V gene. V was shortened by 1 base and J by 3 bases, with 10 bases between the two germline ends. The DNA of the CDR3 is TGTGCCAGCAGCCAAGCTACAGTATACTACGAGCAGTACTTC. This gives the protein CASSQATVYYEQYF. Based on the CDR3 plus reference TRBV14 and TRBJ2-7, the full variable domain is EAGVTQFPSHSVIEKGQTVTLRCDPISGHDNLYWYRRVMGKEIKFLLHFVKESKQDESGMPNNRFLAERTGGTYSTLKVQPAELEDSGVYFCASSQATVYYEQYFGPGTRLTVT.

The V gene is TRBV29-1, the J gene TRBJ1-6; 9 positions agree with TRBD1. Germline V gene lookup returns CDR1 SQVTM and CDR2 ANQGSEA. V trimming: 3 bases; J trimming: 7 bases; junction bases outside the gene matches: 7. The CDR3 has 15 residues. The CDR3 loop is CSVEPGTGRNSPLHF. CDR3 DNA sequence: TGCAGCGTTGAGCCCGGGACAGGGCGCAATTCACCCCTCCACTTT.

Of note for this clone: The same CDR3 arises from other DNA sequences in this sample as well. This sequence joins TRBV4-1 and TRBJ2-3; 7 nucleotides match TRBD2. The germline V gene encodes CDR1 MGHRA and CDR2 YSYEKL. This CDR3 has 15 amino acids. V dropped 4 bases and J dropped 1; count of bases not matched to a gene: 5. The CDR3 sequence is CASSLRLAGTDTQYF. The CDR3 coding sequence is TGCGCCAGCAGCCTTCGACTAGCTGGCACAGATACGCAGTATTTT.

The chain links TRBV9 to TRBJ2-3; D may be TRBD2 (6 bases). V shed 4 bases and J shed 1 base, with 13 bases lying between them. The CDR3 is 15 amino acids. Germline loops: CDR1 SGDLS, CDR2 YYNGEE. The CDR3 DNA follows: TGTGCCAGCAGCCCCCACGGGGGTGGCACAGATACGCAGTATTTT. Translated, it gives CASSPHGGGTDTQYF.

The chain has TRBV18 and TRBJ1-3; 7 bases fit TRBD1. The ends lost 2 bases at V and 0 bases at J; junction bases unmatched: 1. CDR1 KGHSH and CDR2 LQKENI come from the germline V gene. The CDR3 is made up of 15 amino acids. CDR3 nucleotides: TGTGCCAGCTCACCAACAGGGGACTCTGGAAACACCATATATTTT. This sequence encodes CASSPTGDSGNTIYF.

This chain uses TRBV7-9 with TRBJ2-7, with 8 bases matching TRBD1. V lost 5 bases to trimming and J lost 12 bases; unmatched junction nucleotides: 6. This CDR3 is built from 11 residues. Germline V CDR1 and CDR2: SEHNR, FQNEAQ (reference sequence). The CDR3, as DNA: TGTGCCAGCAGCACTGGACAGGGCCGGTACTTC. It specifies CASSTGQGRYF.

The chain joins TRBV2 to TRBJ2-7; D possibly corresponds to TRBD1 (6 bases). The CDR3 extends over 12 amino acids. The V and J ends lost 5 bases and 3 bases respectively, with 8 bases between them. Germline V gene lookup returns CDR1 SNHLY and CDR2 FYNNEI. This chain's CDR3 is CASSSDSYEQYF. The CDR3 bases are TGTGCCAGCAGTTCGGACAGCTACGAGCAGTACTTC. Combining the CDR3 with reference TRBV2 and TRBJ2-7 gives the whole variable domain EPEVTQTPSHQVTQMGQEVILRCVPISNHLYFYWYRQILGQKVEFLVSFYNNEISEKSEIFDDQFSVERPDGSNFTLKIRSTKLEDSAMYFCASSSDSYEQYFGPGTRLTVT.

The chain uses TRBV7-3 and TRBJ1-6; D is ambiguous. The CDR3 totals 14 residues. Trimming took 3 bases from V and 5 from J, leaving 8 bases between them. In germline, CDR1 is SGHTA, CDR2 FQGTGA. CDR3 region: CASSLEQNNSPLHF. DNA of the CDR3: TGTGCCAGCAGCTTGGAACAGAATAATTCACCCCTCCACTTT. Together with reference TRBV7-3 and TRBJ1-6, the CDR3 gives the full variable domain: GAGVSQTPSNKVTEKGKYVELRCDPISGHTALYWYRQSLGQGPEFLIYFQGTGAADDSGLPNDRFFAVRPEGSVSTLKIQRTERGDSAVYLCASSLEQNNSPLHFGNGTRLTVT.

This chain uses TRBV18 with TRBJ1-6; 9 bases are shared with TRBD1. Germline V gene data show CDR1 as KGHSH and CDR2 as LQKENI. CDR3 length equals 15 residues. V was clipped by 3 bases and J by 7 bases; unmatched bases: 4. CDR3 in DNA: TGTGCCAGCTCACCCTGGACAGGGGAGAATTCACCCCTCCACTTT. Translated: CASSPWTGENSPLHF.

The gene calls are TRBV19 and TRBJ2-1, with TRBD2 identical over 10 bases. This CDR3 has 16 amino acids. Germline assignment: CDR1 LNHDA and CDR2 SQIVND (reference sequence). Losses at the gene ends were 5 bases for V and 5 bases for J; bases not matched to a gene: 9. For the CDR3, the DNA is TGTGCCAGTAGTGACTTACTAGCGGGAACTGACAATGAGCAGTTCTTC. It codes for CASSDLLAGTDNEQFF.

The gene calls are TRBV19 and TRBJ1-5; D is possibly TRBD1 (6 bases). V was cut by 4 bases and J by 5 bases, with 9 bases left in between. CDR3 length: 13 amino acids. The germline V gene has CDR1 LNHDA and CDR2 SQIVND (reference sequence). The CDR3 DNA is TGTGCCAGTAGTACGACAGGATATCAGCCCCAGCATTTT. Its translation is CASSTTGYQPQHF. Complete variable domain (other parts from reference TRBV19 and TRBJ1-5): DGGITQSPKYLFRKEGQNVTLSCEQNLNHDAMYWYRQDPGQGLRLIYYSQIVNDFQKGDIAEGYSVSREKKESFPLTVTSAQKNPTAFYLCASSTTGYQPQHFGDGTRLSIL.

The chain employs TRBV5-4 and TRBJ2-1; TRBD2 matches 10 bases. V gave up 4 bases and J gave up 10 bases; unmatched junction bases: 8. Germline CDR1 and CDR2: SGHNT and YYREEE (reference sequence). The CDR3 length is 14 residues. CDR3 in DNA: TGTGCCAGCAGCATAGGACTAGCGGCCTGGGAGCAGTTCTTC. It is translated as CASSIGLAAWEQFF. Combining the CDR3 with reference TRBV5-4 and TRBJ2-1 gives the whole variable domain ETGVTQSPTHLIKTRGQQVTLRCSSQSGHNTVSWYQQALGQGPQFIFQYYREEENGRGNFPPRFSGLQFPNYSSELNVNALELDDSALYLCASSIGLAAWEQFFGPGTRLTVL.

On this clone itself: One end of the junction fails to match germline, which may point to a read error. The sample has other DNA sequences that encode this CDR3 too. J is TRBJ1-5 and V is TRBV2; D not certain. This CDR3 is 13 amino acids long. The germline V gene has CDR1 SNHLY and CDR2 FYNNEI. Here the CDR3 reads CASSEGRVQPQHF. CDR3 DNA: TGCGCCAGCAGTGAAGGTCGGGTTCAGCCCCAGCATTTT.

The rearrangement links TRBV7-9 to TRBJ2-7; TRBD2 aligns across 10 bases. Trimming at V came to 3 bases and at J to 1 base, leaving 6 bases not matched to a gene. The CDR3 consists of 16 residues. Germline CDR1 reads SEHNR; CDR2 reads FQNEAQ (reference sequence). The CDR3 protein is CASSFTSGAFSYEQYF. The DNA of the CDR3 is TGTGCCAGCAGCTTTACTAGCGGGGCATTTTCCTACGAGCAGTACTTC.